Sequencing of this TCR beta chain was carried out in a study of patients and donors after allogeneic stem cell transplantation. MiXCR, run by TCRdb on the RT-PCR reads, gives a single entry per CDR3 protein. The sample carries 410,000 or so distinct CDR3 sequences, approximately 16% recorded once. The CDR3 contains 15 residues. Germline trimming cut 3 bases from V and 8 bases from J; bases unmatched to any gene: 10. Per germline, CDR1 DFQATT and CDR2 SNEGSKA (reference sequence). This TCR came from a human donor who was either an allogeneic HSCT recipient or a stem cell or donor lymphocyte infusion donor (not recorded which). It is not recorded whose cells these are; they may come from a transplant donor. The sample taken for sequencing was blood, either unsorted or a sorted T cell fraction (not recorded which). V and J are TRBV20-1 and TRBJ1-6, with TRBD1 matching over 7 bases. The CDR3 loop reads CSAREPGQQDSPLHF. CDR3 nucleotides: TGCAGTGCTAGGGAACCGGGACAGCAAGATTCACCCCTCCACTTT.